This TCR beta chain was identified in a study of blood T cell repertoires in COVID-19. Study overall: In each case, the material was cDNA or gDNA derived from T cells, B-cell-depleted T cells, or PBMCs.

Repertoires were generated with immunoSEQ multiplex PCR, while TCRdb's copy carries only in-frame clones and drops some. The table has some 150,000 clones, 87% seen once. V shed 4 bases and J shed 0 bases, with 11 bases lying between them. CDR1 and CDR2 from the germline V gene are SGHRS and YFSETQ. This CDR3 spans 16 amino acids. This chain joins TRBV5-1 and TRBJ2-6; D is possibly TRBD2 (6 bases). The TCR originated in a woman aged 45-59 years with active or convalescent COVID-19. The sample consisted of peripheral blood. Here the CDR3 reads CASSDFGGSGANVLTF. The CDR3 DNA is TGCGCCAGCAGCGACTTCGGGGGCTCTGGGGCCAACGTCCTGACTTTC.